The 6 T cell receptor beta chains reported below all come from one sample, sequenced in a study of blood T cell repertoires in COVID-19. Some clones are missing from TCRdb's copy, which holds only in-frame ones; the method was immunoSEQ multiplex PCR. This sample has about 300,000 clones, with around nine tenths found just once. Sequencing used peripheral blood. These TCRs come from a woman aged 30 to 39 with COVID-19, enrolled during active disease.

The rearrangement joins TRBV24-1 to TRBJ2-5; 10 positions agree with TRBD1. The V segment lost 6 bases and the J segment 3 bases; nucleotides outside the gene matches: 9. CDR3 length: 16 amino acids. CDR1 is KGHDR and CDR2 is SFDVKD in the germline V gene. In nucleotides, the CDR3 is TGTGCCACCAGTCCCCCCCCCGGGACAGGGGAAGAGACCCAGTACTTC. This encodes CATSPPPGTGEETQYF.

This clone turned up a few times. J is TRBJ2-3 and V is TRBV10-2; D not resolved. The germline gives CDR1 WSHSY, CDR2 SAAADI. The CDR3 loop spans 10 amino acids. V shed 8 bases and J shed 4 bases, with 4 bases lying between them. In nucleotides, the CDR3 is TGCGCCAGCGGCCCAGATACGCAGTATTTT. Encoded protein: CASGPDTQYF.

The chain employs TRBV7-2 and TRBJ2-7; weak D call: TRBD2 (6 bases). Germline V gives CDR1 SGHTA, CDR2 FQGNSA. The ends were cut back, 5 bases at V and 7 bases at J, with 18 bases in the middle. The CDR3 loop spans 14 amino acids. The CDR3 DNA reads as TGTGCCAGCAGCCCCGGACTATCTAGAGGGGAGCAGTACTTC. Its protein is CASSPGLSRGEQYF.

CDR3 amino acids: CASSPAWGETRYEQYF. The CDR3 DNA reads TGTGCCAGCAGTCCTGCCTGGGGAGAGACTCGCTACGAGCAGTACTTC. The rearrangement links TRBV27 to TRBJ2-7, with TRBD2 as a possible D gene (5 bases). This CDR3 spans 16 amino acids. Germline CDR1 MNHEY, CDR2 SMNVEV (reference sequence). Trimming left V 5 bases short and J 3 bases short, with 20 bases between.

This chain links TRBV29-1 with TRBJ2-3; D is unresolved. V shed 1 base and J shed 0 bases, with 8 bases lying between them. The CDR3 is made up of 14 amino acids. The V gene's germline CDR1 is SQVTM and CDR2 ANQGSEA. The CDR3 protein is CSVEGWLSTDTQYF. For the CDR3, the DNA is TGCAGCGTTGAAGGTTGGCTCAGCACAGATACGCAGTATTTT.

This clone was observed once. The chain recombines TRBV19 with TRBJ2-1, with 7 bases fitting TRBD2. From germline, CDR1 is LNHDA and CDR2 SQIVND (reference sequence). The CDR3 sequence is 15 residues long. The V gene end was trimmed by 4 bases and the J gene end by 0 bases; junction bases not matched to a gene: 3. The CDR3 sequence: CASSTRGGSYNEQFF. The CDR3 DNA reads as TGTGCCAGTAGTACCCGCGGGGGCTCCTACAATGAGCAGTTCTTC.